The 8 T cell receptor beta chains listed next were all sequenced from one sample in a study of T cell repertoires in cytomegalovirus infection. MiXCR was run by TCRdb on the reads, yielding one entry per CDR3 protein. The repertoire has approximately 700,000 distinct CDR3 sequences, 35% to 40% of them found once; the top ten carry roughly 2.8%. The sample was PBMCs. The receptors were gathered from a human donor in good health (CMV status not recorded). Some clones in this sample may be carry-over from other donors' samples.

The rearrangement links TRBV4-1 to TRBJ2-2; TRBD1 is a possible D gene (5 bases). Germline CDR1 reads MGHRA; CDR2 reads YSYEKL. This CDR3 has 15 residues. With 4 bases removed from V and 6 bases from J, the gap between germline ends came to 15 bases. In DNA form, the CDR3 reads TGCGCCAGCAGCCCCGTACCAGGGTTAGCCGGGGAGCTGTTTTTT. Amino acids: CASSPVPGLAGELFF.

V is TRBV6-1 and J is TRBJ1-5; 8 nucleotides line up with TRBD1. From germline, CDR1 is MNHNS and CDR2 SASEGT. J lost 4 bases, V lost 4 bases, and 9 bases had no gene match. The CDR3 runs to 16 residues. CDR3 sequence: CASSARTGQINQPQHF. The CDR3 DNA sequence: TGTGCCAGCAGTGCTAGGACAGGGCAAATTAATCAGCCCCAGCATTTT.

V is TRBV5-1 and J is TRBJ1-5, with D possibly matching TRBD1 (6 bases). V lost 0 bases and J 4 bases, leaving 11 bases between the germline ends. Germline CDR1 is SGHRS and CDR2 is YFSETQ. This CDR3 comprises 15 residues. The CDR3 region is CASSLEAGANQPQHF. The DNA of the CDR3 is TGCGCCAGCAGCTTGGAGGCAGGGGCAAATCAGCCCCAGCATTTT.

The rearrangement links TRBV7-2 to TRBJ2-7; D may match TRBD1 or TRBD2 (5 bases each). The V gene lost 3 bases and the J gene lost 0 bases, with 9 bases spanning the gap. Germline loops: CDR1 SGHTA, CDR2 FQGNSA. The CDR3 is made up of 14 amino acids. This chain's CDR3 is CASSFSDSSYEQYF. The DNA of the CDR3 is TGTGCCAGCAGCTTTAGCGACAGCTCCTACGAGCAGTACTTC.

This clonotype was recorded many times. The J gene is TRBJ2-3, the V gene TRBV7-2; D perhaps matches TRBD2 (6 bases). This CDR3 is built from 15 residues. The germline V gene encodes CDR1 SGHTA and CDR2 FQGNSA. V gave up 0 bases and J gave up 4 bases, with 11 bases separating them. CDR3 nucleotide sequence: TGTGCCAGCAGCTTAGCGCAGGCTAGCGCAGATACGCAGTATTTT. Amino acid sequence: CASSLAQASADTQYF.

The V and J genes are TRBV29-1 and TRBJ1-5, with a tentative D call TRBD1 (5 bases). CDR1 is SQVTM, CDR2 ANQGSEA, per germline. The CDR3 is made up of 13 amino acids. With 4 bases removed from V and 2 bases from J, the gap between germline ends came to 9 bases. In DNA, the CDR3 is TGCAGCGTTGTCCAGGGAGGCAATCAGCCCCAGCATTTT. Protein: CSVVQGGNQPQHF. Using reference TRBV29-1 and TRBJ1-5 for the parts outside the CDR3, the full variable domain is SAVISQKPSRDICQRGTSLTIQCQVDSQVTMMFWYRQQPGQSLTLIATANQGSEATYESGFVIDKFPISRPNLTFSTLTVSNMSPEDSSIYLCSVVQGGNQPQHFGDGTRLSIL.

The genes are TRBV14 and TRBJ2-7; 7 bases are shared with TRBD1. The CDR3 consists of 13 residues. V lost 4 bases and J lost 7; bases outside the gene matches: 7. Per germline, CDR1 SGHDN and CDR2 FVKESK. Here the CDR3 reads CASSLTGSREQYF. In DNA, the CDR3 is TGTGCCAGCAGCCTGACAGGGTCACGGGAGCAGTACTTC.

The genes are TRBV28 and TRBJ1-2; D may be TRBD1 (5 bases). Trimming took off 3 bases at V and 8 bases at J, with 13 bases between the two ends. Germline-derived CDR1 and CDR2 are MDHEN and SYDVKM. There are 13 residues in the CDR3. The CDR3 DNA is TGTGCCAGCAGTTTTCAGGGCGAAGGCGGCTACACCTTC. Translation gives CASSFQGEGGYTF.